The present entry profiles one T cell receptor (beta chain) with its context. Its target is unknown. The data were obtained in a study of OX40 agonist ivuxolimab in advanced cancers. Study-wide findings and caveats: Expansion of clones was among the lowest in partial responders at 0.1-3.0 mg/kg. CD4+ T cells averaged fewer expanded clones than CD8+ T cells.

The CDR3 length is 15 residues. CDR1 and CDR2 (germline): SGHRS, YFSETQ. The V gene end was trimmed by 3 bases and the J gene end by 10 bases; junction bases not matched to a gene: 10. Clones were sequenced by immunoSEQ multiplex PCR, and TCRdb holds only the in-frame ones, with some missing. The sample lists 90,000 to 100,000 clones; 80% to 90% were seen once. Source: CD4+ or CD8+ T cells sorted from blood, taken in a trial of the OX40 agonist ivuxolimab. The chain is built from TRBV5-1 and TRBJ2-1; 10 bases match TRBD2. The receptor comes from an adult with an advanced solid tumor such as melanoma, head and neck, liver or kidney cancer. CDR3 region: CASSSGLAETSEQFF. The CDR3 nucleotides read TGCGCCAGCAGCTCCGGACTAGCGGAGACCTCGGAGCAGTTCTTC. Supplemented by reference TRBV5-1 and TRBJ2-1, the full variable domain reads KAGVTQTPRYLIKTRGQQVTLSCSPISGHRSVSWYQQTPGQGLQFLFEYFSETQRNKGNFPGRFSGRQFSNSRSEMNVSTLELGDSALYLCASSSGLAETSEQFFGPGTRLTVL.